The 22 T cell receptor beta chains below all came from one sample that was sequenced in a study of spatial heterogeneity in lung cancer. MiXCR was run by TCRdb on the 5' RACE reads, yielding one entry per CDR3 protein. The sample records roughly 79,000 distinct CDR3 sequences, 10% to 15% being singletons. This sample's time point: sample taken at primary tumor resection. The input material, whole RNA from tumor, nontumor lung or frozen PBMC, was sequenced unsorted. The sequences come from PBMCs, collected at surgery. The receptors shown here come from a male donor with early-stage non-small cell lung cancer.

This clonotype was seen more than once but under ten times. The chain combines TRBV5-6 with TRBJ2-2; 9 bases fit TRBD1. The germline CDR1 and CDR2 sequences are SGHDT and YYEEEE. V lost 4 bases, J lost 3 bases, and 7 bases stayed unmatched. There are 16 residues in the CDR3. The CDR3, as DNA: TGTGCCAGCAGCATAGGACAGGGGCCATACACCGGGGAGCTGTTTTTT. Amino acids: CASSIGQGPYTGELFF.

V is TRBV20-1 and J is TRBJ2-1; TRBD2 aligns across 14 bases. The V gene's germline CDR1 is DFQATT and CDR2 SNEGSKA (reference sequence). The CDR3 has 16 amino acids. Trimming took 4 bases from V and 6 from J; bases not matched to a gene: 8. Here the CDR3 reads CSAIKFGTSGSNEQFF. The DNA for the CDR3 is TGCAGTGCTATCAAGTTCGGGACTAGCGGGAGCAATGAGCAGTTCTTC.

The chain employs TRBV29-1 and TRBJ1-2; D is unclear. CDR3 length: 12 amino acids. With 3 bases removed from V and 0 bases from J, the gap between germline ends came to 5 bases. Looked up from germline, CDR1 is SQVTM and CDR2 is ANQGSEA. DNA for the CDR3: TGCAGCGTTGAGAGAACTAACTATGGCTACACCTTC. Amino acid sequence: CSVERTNYGYTF.

Only a few counts were recorded for this clonotype. This sequence joins TRBV27 and TRBJ1-5; D unclear. This CDR3 is 12 amino acids long. V shed 4 bases and J shed 7 bases, with 8 bases lying between them. Germline values: CDR1 MNHEY, CDR2 SMNVEV (reference sequence). The CDR3 DNA sequence: TGTGCCAGCAGTTCTCCAGGACAGCCCCAGCATTTT. It encodes CASSSPGQPQHF.

This chain joins TRBV11-2 and TRBJ1-2; 10 nucleotides match TRBD1. The CDR3 extends over 17 amino acids. V dropped 5 bases and J dropped 8; count of bases not matched to a gene: 17. Germline CDR1 SGHAT, CDR2 FQNNGV. CDR3 in DNA: TGTGCCAGCAGCCGACGCGGGGGGACAGGGGTGTTTGAAGGCTACACCTTC. It is translated as CASSRRGGTGVFEGYTF. Based on the CDR3 plus reference TRBV11-2 and TRBJ1-2, the full variable domain is EAGVAQSPRYKIIEKRQSVAFWCNPISGHATLYWYQQILGQGPKLLIQFQNNGVVDDSQLPKDRFSAERLKGVDSTLKIQPAKLEDSAVYLCASSRRGGTGVFEGYTFGSGTRLTVV.

This clonotype has a handful of counts. This sequence joins TRBV11-2 and TRBJ2-1, with 8 bases fitting TRBD2. The CDR3 runs to 16 residues. Germline CDR1 and CDR2: SGHAT and FQNNGV. V shed 2 bases and J 6 bases; nucleotides not matched to a gene: 9. The CDR3 is CASSLNGGGFRNEQFF. The CDR3 DNA is TGTGCCAGCAGCTTAAACGGCGGGGGGTTTCGCAATGAGCAGTTCTTC.

In its sample, this clonotype was seen a few times. The chain links TRBV11-3 to TRBJ2-7; D call uncertain. This CDR3 is built from 14 residues. With 1 base removed from V and 0 bases from J, the gap between germline ends came to 7 bases. Per germline, CDR1 SGHNT and CDR2 YENEEA. CDR3 DNA sequence: TGTGCCAGCAGCTTAGGATCAGTCTCCTACGAGCAGTACTTC. This encodes CASSLGSVSYEQYF.

V usage is TRBV12-3 or TRBV12-4 and J usage is TRBJ2-2; 9 bases match TRBD1. The CDR3 extends over 16 amino acids. V lost 3 bases to trimming and J lost 4 bases; unmatched junction nucleotides: 6. The CDR3 coding sequence is TGTGCCAGCAGTTTGGATGGGACAGGGATCACCGGGGAGCTGTTTTTT. It translates to CASSLDGTGITGELFF.

This clonotype has more than one count but fewer than ten. The chain couples TRBV6-1 to TRBJ1-5, with D uncertain. The ends were cut back, 2 bases at V and 0 bases at J, with 8 bases in the middle. The germline CDR1 and CDR2 sequences are MNHNS and SASEGT. This CDR3 has 15 residues. CDR3 DNA: TGTGCCAGCAGTGAAAGATTTATTAGCAATCAGCCCCAGCATTTT. The encoded protein is CASSERFISNQPQHF.

The rearrangement joins TRBV3-1 to TRBJ2-7; D is undetermined. The CDR3 runs to 15 residues. Germline CDR1 reads LGHDT; CDR2 reads YNNKEL (reference sequence). The ends were cut back, 5 bases at V and 3 bases at J, with 17 bases in the middle. CDR3 loop: CASSEIPQPDYEQYF. The DNA for the CDR3 is TGTGCCAGCAGCGAAATCCCCCAGCCCGACTACGAGCAGTACTTC.

This clonotype was seen many times. This sequence joins TRBV12-3 or TRBV12-4 and TRBJ1-1; 7 bases map to TRBD1. This CDR3 has 12 residues. V lost 5 bases to trimming and J lost 8 bases; unmatched junction nucleotides: 5. CDR3 amino acids: CASSPDRAEAFF. The CDR3 nucleotides read TGTGCCAGCAGTCCTGACAGGGCGGAAGCTTTCTTT.

This chain links TRBV5-1 with TRBJ2-5; possible D gene TRBD2, 6 bases. Trimming left V 3 bases short and J 11 bases short, with 20 bases between. The germline CDR1 and CDR2 sequences are SGHRS and YFSETQ. The CDR3 spans 14 residues. Here the CDR3 DNA reads TGCGCCAGCAGCTCCGGGAGCCCTCGGGGGACTCAGTACTTC. Encoded protein: CASSSGSPRGTQYF.

This clonotype was observed a handful of times. V and J are TRBV7-9 and TRBJ1-5; no reliable D call. Germline loops: CDR1 SEHNR, CDR2 FQNEAQ (reference sequence). The CDR3 is 12 residues long. Between the trimmed V and J ends, which lost 1 base and 9 bases, there was a span of 7 bases. The CDR3 DNA sequence: TGTGCCAGCAGCTTAGATATGATGCCCCAGCATTTT. Translating gives CASSLDMMPQHF.

This clonotype has ten or more counts. The rearrangement joins TRBV2 to TRBJ1-1; TRBD1 is a possible D gene (5 bases). V dropped 1 base and J dropped 4 bases, with 10 bases sitting between them. The CDR3 consists of 14 residues. The germline CDR1 and CDR2 sequences are SNHLY and FYNNEI. The CDR3 region is CASSEGGEATEAFF. CDR3 coding DNA: TGTGCCAGCAGTGAAGGGGGGGAGGCCACTGAAGCTTTCTTT.

In this sample, this clonotype turned up a few times. The chain uses TRBV5-1 and TRBJ2-7; no reliable D call. Germline CDR1 reads SGHRS; CDR2 reads YFSETQ. This CDR3 has 13 amino acids. V was cut by 4 bases and J by 6 bases, with 14 bases left in between. The CDR3 is CASSPRNLGEQYF. DNA of the CDR3: TGCGCCAGCAGCCCCCGTAACTTGGGCGAGCAGTACTTC.

The genes are TRBV19 and TRBJ2-1; D is ambiguous. Germline CDR1 and CDR2: LNHDA and SQIVND (reference sequence). V gave up 5 bases and J gave up 5 bases, with 4 bases separating them. CDR3 length: 11 amino acids. The CDR3 reads CASSGHNEQFF. CDR3 DNA sequence: TGTGCCAGTAGTGGCCACAATGAGCAGTTCTTC.

This sequence joins TRBV12-3 or TRBV12-4 and TRBJ2-3; D is perhaps TRBD1 or TRBD2 (6 bases each). Trimming left V 3 bases short and J 6 bases short, with 13 bases between. The CDR3 sequence is 14 residues long. The CDR3 DNA reads as TGTGCCAGCAGTTTGGGGGGCCGCTGGGATACGCAGTATTTT. Amino acids: CASSLGGRWDTQYF.

V and J are TRBV2 and TRBJ2-7, with D possibly being TRBD1 or TRBD2 (5 bases each). The CDR3 is 15 residues long. Germline V gene lookup returns CDR1 SNHLY and CDR2 FYNNEI. The V end was cut by 3 bases, the J end by 1 base, with 13 bases between. CDR3 nucleotide sequence: TGTGCCAGCAGTGACGGGGCAGGGAATTCCTACGAGCAGTACTTC. This encodes CASSDGAGNSYEQYF.

V gene TRBV2 combines with J gene TRBJ1-1; no clear D. Germline assignment: CDR1 SNHLY and CDR2 FYNNEI. V gave up 5 bases and J gave up 1 base, with 11 bases separating them. This CDR3 is built from 14 residues. The CDR3 bases are TGTGCCAGCAGTCTCCTGGACGGGAACACTGAAGCTTTCTTT. Residues: CASSLLDGNTEAFF. Drawing the rest from reference TRBV2 and TRBJ1-1, the complete variable domain is EPEVTQTPSHQVTQMGQEVILRCVPISNHLYFYWYRQILGQKVEFLVSFYNNEISEKSEIFDDQFSVERPDGSNFTLKIRSTKLEDSAMYFCASSLLDGNTEAFFGQGTRLTVV.

A few counts support this clonotype. CDR3: CASSLKGGGVYNEQFF. In nucleotides, the CDR3 is TGTGCCAGCAGCTTAAAAGGTGGCGGCGTCTACAATGAGCAGTTCTTC. The rearrangement uses TRBV7-3 and TRBJ2-1; D unresolved. V dropped 1 base and J dropped 3 bases, with 13 bases sitting between them. This CDR3 contains 16 residues. The germline gives CDR1 SGHTA, CDR2 FQGTGA. The variable domain in full, with the rest retrieved from reference TRBV7-3 and TRBJ2-1, is GAGVSQTPSNKVTEKGKYVELRCDPISGHTALYWYRQSLGQGPEFLIYFQGTGAADDSGLPNDRFFAVRPEGSVSTLKIQRTERGDSAVYLCASSLKGGGVYNEQFFGPGTRLTVL.

The chain uses TRBV5-1 and TRBJ2-3; 11 bases agree with TRBD2. After removal of 0 bases from V and 4 bases from J, the junction contained 4 bases not matched to a gene. This CDR3 region has 16 residues. Germline V gene data show CDR1 as SGHRS and CDR2 as YFSETQ. The CDR3 spells CASSLGTSGSSDTQYF. DNA of the CDR3: TGCGCCAGCAGCTTGGGTACTAGCGGGAGTTCAGATACGCAGTATTTT.

A few counts support this clonotype. The genes are TRBV5-1 and TRBJ1-4; possibly TRBD1 for D (6 bases). In germline, CDR1 is SGHRS, CDR2 YFSETQ. V shed 0 bases and J shed 4 bases, with 13 bases lying between them. The CDR3 is 16 amino acids. CDR3 nucleotides: TGCGCCAGCAGCTTGGCGGGGGGGCTGGGTAATGAAAAACTGTTTTTT. This gives the protein CASSLAGGLGNEKLFF.